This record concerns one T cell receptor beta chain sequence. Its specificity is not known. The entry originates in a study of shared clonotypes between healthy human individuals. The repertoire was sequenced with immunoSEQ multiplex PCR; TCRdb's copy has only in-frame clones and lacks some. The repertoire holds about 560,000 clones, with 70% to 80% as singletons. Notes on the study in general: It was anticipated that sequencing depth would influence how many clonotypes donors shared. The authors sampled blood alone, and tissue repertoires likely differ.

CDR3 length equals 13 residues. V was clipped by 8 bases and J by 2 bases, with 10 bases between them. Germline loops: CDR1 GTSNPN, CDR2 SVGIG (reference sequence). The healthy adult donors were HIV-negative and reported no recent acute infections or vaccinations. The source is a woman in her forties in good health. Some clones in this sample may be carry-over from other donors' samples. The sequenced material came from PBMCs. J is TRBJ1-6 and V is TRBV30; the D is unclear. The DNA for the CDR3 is TGTGCCCACAATGGGGCCTATAATTCACCCCTCCACTTT. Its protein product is CAHNGAYNSPLHF.